The next 9 T cell receptor beta chains were all read from a single sample in a study of blood T cell repertoires in COVID-19 (dated by TCRdb to the early 2020s). The library was prepared using the immunoSEQ multiplex PCR assay. TCRdb obtained this table from immuneACCESS and retained in-frame rearrangements with V and J assigned. These tables miss some clones; where compared with another copy, unresolved V genes account for less than half of the shortfall, and the remainder is unexplained. The sample table shows under 250,000 clones, and 88% are seen once. Clones ranked in the top ten supply about 1.3% of the sample. The sample consisted of peripheral blood. These receptors were obtained from an elderly man with acute or convalescent COVID-19.

This clone was counted a single time. V is TRBV11-2 and J is TRBJ1-5; the D gene is possibly TRBD1 (6 bases). The V and J ends lost 4 bases and 4 bases respectively, with 14 bases between them. Germline CDR1 is SGHAT and CDR2 is FQNNGV. The length of the CDR3 is 15 residues. CDR3 sequence reads: CASSWGPGQNQPQHF. The CDR3 coding sequence is TGTGCCAGCAGCTGGGGCCCGGGACAAAATCAGCCCCAGCATTTT.

This rearrangement joins TRBV11-2 to TRBJ2-1; TRBD1 aligns across 11 bases. Germline assignment: CDR1 SGHAT and CDR2 FQNNGV. V lost 3 bases, J lost 8 bases, and 3 bases stayed unmatched. This CDR3 has 14 residues. The CDR3 here is CASSFTGQGDEQFF. Written as DNA, the CDR3 is TGTGCCAGCAGCTTCACGGGACAGGGGGATGAGCAGTTCTTC.

This sequence joins TRBV28 and TRBJ1-1; perhaps TRBD1 as D (6 bases). The CDR3 sequence is 14 residues long. Germline CDR1 MDHEN, CDR2 SYDVKM. The V end lost 6 bases, the J end lost 4 bases, and 15 bases lay between the germline ends. In nucleotides, the CDR3 is TGTGCCAGCAGAAGAATGGGGGCGGTCACTGAAGCTTTCTTT. Amino acids: CASRRMGAVTEAFF. Combining the CDR3 with reference TRBV28 and TRBJ1-1 gives the whole variable domain DVKVTQSSRYLVKRTGEKVFLECVQDMDHENMFWYRQDPGLGLRLIYFSYDVKMKEKGDIPEGYSVSREKKERFSLILESASTNQTSMYLCASRRMGAVTEAFFGQGTRLTVV.

The count of this clone is one. The chain uses TRBV6-6 and TRBJ1-1, with D perhaps matching TRBD1 (6 bases). Per the germline V gene, CDR1 is MNHNY and CDR2 is SVGAGI (reference sequence). The CDR3 sequence is 14 residues long. V shed 7 bases and J shed 5 bases, with 17 bases lying between them. This CDR3 reads CASNPTGRETEAFF. CDR3 DNA sequence: TGTGCCAGCAATCCTACAGGGAGAGAGACTGAAGCTTTCTTT.

The CDR3 region is CASSLNRGGTDTQYF. CDR3 DNA: TGTGCCAGCAGCTTAAACCGGGGGGGCACAGATACGCAGTATTTT. The chain is built from TRBV7-2 and TRBJ2-3; 7 bases fit TRBD2. This CDR3 has 15 amino acids. Germline V gives CDR1 SGHTA, CDR2 FQGNSA. With V trimmed by 2 bases and J by 1 base, 3 bases remained unmatched.

The rearrangement links TRBV5-1 to TRBJ2-3; 7 bases agree with TRBD2. The junction had 8 bases not matched to a gene; V was cut back by 4 bases and J by 3 bases. Germline V gives CDR1 SGHRS, CDR2 YFSETQ. The CDR3 runs 15 residues. The CDR3: CASSLRGIGTDTQYF. Written as DNA, the CDR3 is TGCGCCAGCAGCCTGCGGGGGATCGGGACAGATACGCAGTATTTT.

The V call is TRBV19, the J call TRBJ1-1; D may be TRBD1 (6 bases). The CDR3 has 15 amino acids. From germline, CDR1 is LNHDA and CDR2 SQIVND (reference sequence). V dropped 5 bases and J dropped 6 bases, with 19 bases sitting between them. CDR3 DNA: TGTGCCAGTAGTCCGAGGCGAGGGGGAGGGGCTGAAGCTTTCTTT. Protein: CASSPRRGGGAEAFF.

This clone was counted ten times or more. J is TRBJ1-6 and V is TRBV6-5; D gene unclear. Looked up from germline, CDR1 is MNHEY and CDR2 is SVGAGI. V was pared by 6 bases and J by 10 bases, with 16 bases between. This CDR3 comprises 14 residues. The CDR3 reads CASSAGPGESPLHF. The CDR3 region has the DNA TGTGCCAGCAGCGCCGGCCCCGGAGAGTCACCCCTCCACTTT.

This sequence joins TRBV7-2 and TRBJ1-2; no clear D. The CDR3 runs to 12 residues. Between the trimmed V and J ends, which lost 1 base and 5 bases, there was a span of 5 bases. Germline V gives CDR1 SGHTA, CDR2 FQGNSA. The CDR3 is CASSLDGYGYTF. CDR3 nucleotides: TGTGCCAGCAGCTTAGACGGTTATGGCTACACCTTC.